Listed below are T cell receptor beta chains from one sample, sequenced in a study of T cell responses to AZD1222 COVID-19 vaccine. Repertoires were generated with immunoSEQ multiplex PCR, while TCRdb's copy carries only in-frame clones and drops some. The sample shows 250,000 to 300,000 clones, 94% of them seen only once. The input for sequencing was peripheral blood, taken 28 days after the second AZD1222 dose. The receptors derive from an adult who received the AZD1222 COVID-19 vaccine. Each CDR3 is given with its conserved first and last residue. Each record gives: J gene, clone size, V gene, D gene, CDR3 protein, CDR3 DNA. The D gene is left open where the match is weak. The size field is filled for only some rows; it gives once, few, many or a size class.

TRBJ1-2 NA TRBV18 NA CASSPTFLGGYTF TGTGCCAGCTCACCAACCTTTTTGGGTGGCTACACCTTC
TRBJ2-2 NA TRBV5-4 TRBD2 CASSLAGASELFF TGTGCCAGCAGTCTAGCGGGAGCTAGTGAGCTGTTTTTT
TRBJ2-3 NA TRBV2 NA CASSGGFTDTQYF TGTGCCAGCAGCGGAGGGTTCACAGATACGCAGTATTTT
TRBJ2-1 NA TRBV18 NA CASSPPQAPYNEQFF TGTGCCAGCTCACCACCGCAGGCACCCTACAATGAGCAGTTCTTC
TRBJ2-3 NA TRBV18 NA CASSQGGWTDTQYF TGTGCCAGCTCCCAAGGCGGTTGGACAGATACGCAGTATTTT
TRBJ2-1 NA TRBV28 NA CASSLRQSSYNEQFF TGTGCCAGCAGTTTACGCCAGAGCTCCTACAATGAGCAGTTCTTC
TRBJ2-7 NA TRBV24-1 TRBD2 CATSDPGGYEQYF TGTGCCACCAGTGACCCGGGGGGCTACGAGCAGTACTTC
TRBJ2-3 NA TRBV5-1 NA CASSLMGHGTDTQYF TGCGCCAGCAGCTTGATGGGGCACGGAACAGATACGCAGTATTTT
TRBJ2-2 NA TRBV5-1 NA CASSLAEGRELFF TGCGCCAGCAGCTTGGCCGAGGGGAGGGAGCTGTTTTTT
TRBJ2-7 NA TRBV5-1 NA CASSQPAYEQYF TGCGCCAGTTCCCAGCCCGCTTACGAGCAGTACTTC
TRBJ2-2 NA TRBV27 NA CASSQRQARGLFF TGTGCCAGCAGTCAGAGACAGGCCCGAGGGCTGTTTTTT
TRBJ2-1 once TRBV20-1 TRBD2 CSASLAGGNEQFF TGCAGTGCTAGTTTGGCGGGAGGCAATGAGCAGTTCTTC
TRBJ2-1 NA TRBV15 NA CATSTEAGSYNEQFF TGTGCCACCAGCACCGAAGCGGGCTCCTACAATGAGCAGTTCTTC
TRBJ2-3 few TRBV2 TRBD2 CATSLLAGGADTQYF TGTGCCACATCTCTACTAGCGGGAGGGGCAGATACGCAGTATTTT
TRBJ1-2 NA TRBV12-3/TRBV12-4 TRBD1 CASSTQGARGYTF TGTGCCAGCAGCACACAGGGGGCGCGTGGCTACACCTTC
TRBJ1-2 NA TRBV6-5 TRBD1 CASSPDRGNHGYTF TGTGCCAGCAGTCCAGACAGGGGGAATCATGGCTACACCTTC
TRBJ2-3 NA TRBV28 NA CASTTPAAGSGDTQYF TGTGCCAGCACCACACCGGCCGCGGGAAGTGGAGATACGCAGTATTTT
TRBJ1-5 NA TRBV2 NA CASSNPGGNQPQHF TGTGCCAGCAGCAATCCAGGGGGCAATCAGCCCCAGCATTTT
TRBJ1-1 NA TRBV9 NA CASSPFFETEAFF TGTGCCAGCAGCCCATTTTTTGAGACTGAAGCTTTCTTT
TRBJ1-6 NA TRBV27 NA CASSDTGGTPLHF TGTGCCAGCAGTGACACGGGCGGAACACCCCTCCACTTT
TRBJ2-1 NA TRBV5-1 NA CASSLGTGYNEQFF TGCGCCAGCAGCTTGGGGACGGGCTACAATGAGCAGTTCTTC
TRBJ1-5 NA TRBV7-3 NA CASSLTMGQPQHF TGTGCCAGCAGCTTAACCATGGGGCAGCCCCAGCATTTT